The clone carrying this T cell receptor (beta chain) was counted ten times or more. The antigen remains undetermined. Each single cDNA molecule received a unique molecular identifier. TCRdb reprocessed the 5' RACE reads via MiXCR and lists one record per CDR3 protein. The top ten clones hold about 20% of a sample with 25,000 to 40,000 distinct CDR3 sequences, about 4.9% of them seen once. The sample belongs to a study of early T cells in non-severe SARS-CoV-2 infection. Background on the study: The chains were unpaired, and the sequenced material was bulk RNA from unsorted whole blood.

Study-level results: Private and CD4 specificities were missed by VDJdb matching, skewed to anti-spike CD8.

V was clipped by 4 bases and J by 0 bases, with 10 bases between them. This CDR3 spans 14 amino acids. Germline V gene data show CDR1 as SGHRS and CDR2 as YFSETQ. V gene TRBV5-1 combines with J gene TRBJ2-5; no clear D. The source of this sequence is an adult who was a healthcare worker with PCR-confirmed SARS-CoV-2 infection or an uninfected control (not recorded which). The sequenced sample consisted of whole blood. CDR3 protein: CASSLGPDQETQYF. In DNA, the CDR3 is TGCGCCAGCAGCCTAGGACCGGACCAAGAGACCCAGTACTTC.